This T cell receptor beta chain came from a study of T cells in Graves' hyperthyroidism and ophthalmopathy. General study points: In validation, the model predicted ophthalmopathy. These predictions came a median approximately 6.5 months before onset.

Aged 18 to 65, the patients had hyperthyroidism that was newly diagnosed and had lasted under 2 months. PBMCs stemmed from 10 ml fresh peripheral blood. TCR beta CDR3 regions were amplified from RNA. The HTBI primer set served for first-round RT-PCR of the TCR CDR3. TCRdb re-called the multiplex PCR reads with MiXCR, one entry per CDR3 protein. Of 550,000 to 800,000 distinct CDR3 sequences in the sample, about 15% are singletons; the top ten hold 8.4%. Notes on this clonotype: Its antigen is unidentified.

Germline lookup yields CDR1 SGHVS and CDR2 FQNEAQ. The V end was cut by 5 bases, the J end by 0 bases, with 14 bases between. The CDR3 spans 17 residues. What was sequenced was blood. This chain connects TRBV7-8 to TRBJ2-6; a possible D gene is TRBD1 (5 bases). This TCR derives from a man between 18 and 35 years old with Graves' hyperthyroidism. The chain's CDR3 is CASSPGHLSSGANVLTF. The DNA of the CDR3 is TGTGCCAGCAGCCCCGGACATTTAAGCTCTGGGGCCAACGTCCTGACTTTC.